The next 8 T cell receptor beta chains were all read from a single sample in a study of blood T cell repertoires in COVID-19. The repertoire was sequenced with immunoSEQ multiplex PCR; TCRdb's copy has only in-frame clones and lacks some. The table has roughly 69,000 clones, 80% to 90% seen once. The source material was PBMCs or T cells enriched from blood (not recorded which). Source of these receptors: a woman aged 40 to 55 with acute COVID-19.

The chain links TRBV5-1 to TRBJ1-2; no firm D call. The CDR3 is 14 amino acids. V was pared by 7 bases and J by 5 bases, with 18 bases between. The germline gives CDR1 SGHRS, CDR2 YFSETQ. This CDR3 reads CASGAAVPPYGYTF. The CDR3 DNA is TGCGCCAGCGGAGCTGCGGTTCCGCCATATGGCTACACCTTC. Full variable domain (missing parts from reference TRBV5-1 and TRBJ1-2): KAGVTQTPRYLIKTRGQQVTLSCSPISGHRSVSWYQQTPGQGLQFLFEYFSETQRNKGNFPGRFSGRQFSNSRSEMNVSTLELGDSALYLCASGAAVPPYGYTFGSGTRLTVV.

This clone was observed once. As DNA, the CDR3 is TGTGCCAGCAGTTCGGGTACCTGGCAGCCCCAGCATTTT. Protein: CASSSGTWQPQHF. The chain combines TRBV12-3 or TRBV12-4 with TRBJ1-5; unclear D gene. The CDR3 contains 13 residues. The V end lost 4 bases, the J end lost 7 bases, and 11 bases lay between the germline ends.

The chain uses TRBV2 and TRBJ2-1, with D maybe TRBD2 (6 bases). The germline V and J ends were trimmed by 4 bases and 5 bases, with 6 bases remaining between them. This CDR3 is built from 12 residues. From germline, CDR1 is SNHLY and CDR2 FYNNEI. The CDR3 here is CASSGTNNEQFF. In nucleotides, the CDR3 is TGTGCCAGCAGTGGGACTAACAATGAGCAGTTCTTC.

This clone was detected only once. This chain links TRBV28 with TRBJ2-7, with TRBD1 matching over 7 bases. CDR3 length: 15 residues. The germline V gene encodes CDR1 MDHEN and CDR2 SYDVKM. V lost 5 bases and J lost 5; bases outside the gene matches: 12. The CDR3 nucleotides read TGTGCCAGCAGTCCAATACCCCTCGACAGGGACGAGCAGTACTTC. Its protein product is CASSPIPLDRDEQYF.

The rearrangement uses TRBV2 and TRBJ1-4, with D possibly TRBD1 on 5 matching bases. CDR3 length equals 10 residues. The germline V and J ends were trimmed by 6 bases and 12 bases, with 8 bases remaining between them. The germline V gene encodes CDR1 SNHLY and CDR2 FYNNEI. The CDR3 region is CASRGGELFF. As DNA, the CDR3 is TGTGCCAGCAGGGGGGGGGAACTGTTTTTT.

As DNA, the CDR3 is TGTGCCAGCAGCTTGGCAGAGACAAGCTCCTATAATTCACCCCTCCACTTT. The encoded protein is CASSLAETSSYNSPLHF. The rearrangement uses TRBV13 and TRBJ1-6; D is unclear. CDR1 is PRHDT and CDR2 is FYEKMQ in the germline V gene (reference sequence). CDR3 length: 17 residues. V gave up 3 bases and J gave up 0 bases, with 12 bases separating them.

This chain joins TRBV19 and TRBJ1-4, with D hard to call. Germline V gives CDR1 LNHDA, CDR2 SQIVND (reference sequence). The length of the CDR3 is 12 residues. The V gene lost 5 bases and the J gene lost 13 bases, with 14 bases spanning the gap. CDR3 bases: TGTGCCAGTAGTGGTATAAGAGGTTCACTGTTTTTT. This translates into CASSGIRGSLFF. Based on the CDR3 plus reference TRBV19 and TRBJ1-4, the full variable domain is DGGITQSPKYLFRKEGQNVTLSCEQNLNHDAMYWYRQDPGQGLRLIYYSQIVNDFQKGDIAEGYSVSREKKESFPLTVTSAQKNPTAFYLCASSGIRGSLFFGSGTQLSVL.

The rearrangement joins TRBV5-1 to TRBJ2-2; D is undetermined. The CDR3 has 15 amino acids. V was cut by 0 bases and J by 0 bases, with 6 bases left in between. CDR1 and CDR2 from the germline V gene are SGHRS and YFSETQ. The chain's CDR3 is CASSLVQANTGELFF. In DNA form, the CDR3 reads TGCGCCAGCAGCTTGGTCCAGGCGAACACCGGGGAGCTGTTTTTT.